The clone carrying this T cell receptor (beta chain) was observed at least ten times. Its antigen is not identified. The data originate from a study of T cells in Graves' hyperthyroidism and ophthalmopathy. Study-level results: Blood also carried most thyroid clonotypes expanded above 0.001.

From RNA transcripts, TCR beta CDR3 regions were amplified. HTBI primers were used for first-round RT-PCR of the TCR CDR3. TCRdb itself ran the multiplex PCR reads through MiXCR, one entry per CDR3 protein. The profile shows about 50,000 distinct CDR3 sequences, more than 40% of them singletons. Trimming at V came to 4 bases and at J to 4 bases, leaving 4 bases not matched to a gene. The CDR3 has 14 residues. CDR1 and CDR2 from the germline V gene are DFQATT and SNEGSKA (reference sequence). This receptor was identified in a woman in her 50s with Graves' hyperthyroidism. The sequenced material came from peripheral blood or thyroid tissue (not recorded which). The chain has TRBV20-1 and TRBJ2-2; the match to TRBD1 covers 9 bases. The CDR3 DNA reads TGCAGTGCTACCCGGACAGGGGCCACCGGGGAGCTGTTTTTT. Its translation: CSATRTGATGELFF.